This TCR beta chain was identified in a study of blood T cell repertoires in COVID-19. Background on the study: COVID-19 samples from acute and convalescent phases originated in the United States, Italy and Spain. Sample material is recorded as cDNA or gDNA derived from T cells, B-cell-depleted T cells, or PBMCs.

Only a few counts were recorded for this clone. In the original workflow: From reference gene primer amplification, estimates of nucleated cell counts were derived. Only in-frame clones appear in the TCRdb table, and some are missing; sequencing was by immunoSEQ multiplex PCR. Clonal size and the V and J genes are those of that table, whereas D and trimming came from the DNA. The sample lists about 120,000 clones, about 90% occurring once. The V end was cut by 0 bases, the J end by 0 bases, with 5 bases between. The CDR3 covers 15 residues. Looked up from germline, CDR1 is SGHVS and CDR2 is FQNEAQ. The gene calls are TRBV7-8 and TRBJ1-4; D call uncertain. This sequence originates from an older man who had recovered from COVID-19. Sequenced sample: peripheral blood. CDR3 nucleotides: TGTGCCAGCAGCTTAGCCTCGGCAACTAATGAAAAACTGTTTTTT. Amino acid sequence: CASSLASATNEKLFF.